This T cell receptor beta chain appears in the sequencing data of a study of CD8 T cells in Susac syndrome. RNA, at roughly 0.45 to 1 ug, was reverse transcribed with random hexamers. TCRdb called the immunoSEQ multiplex PCR reads again in MiXCR, with one record for every CDR3 protein. The sample includes 170,000 or so distinct CDR3 sequences, about 96% of them seen just once. The receptor's source is a human donor with Susac syndrome. Sequencing input: CD4+ T cells from PBMCs.

CDR3 protein: CASSSSSSYNSPLHF. For the CDR3, the DNA is TGTGCCAGCAGTTCGTCGAGCTCCTATAATTCACCCCTCCACTTT. The V call is TRBV2, the J call TRBJ1-6, with D unresolved. Looked up from germline, CDR1 is SNHLY and CDR2 is FYNNEI. V was cut by 5 bases and J by 0 bases, with 8 bases left in between. The CDR3 has 15 amino acids.